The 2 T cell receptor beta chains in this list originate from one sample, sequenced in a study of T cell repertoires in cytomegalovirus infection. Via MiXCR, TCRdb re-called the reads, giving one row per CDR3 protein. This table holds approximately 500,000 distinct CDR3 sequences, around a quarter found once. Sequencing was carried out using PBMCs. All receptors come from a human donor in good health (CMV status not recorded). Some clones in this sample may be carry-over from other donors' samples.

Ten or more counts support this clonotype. The CDR3 here is CASSLARERYTQYF. The CDR3, as DNA: TGTGCCAGCAGCTTAGCCAGGGAGCGTTATACGCAGTATTTT. The chain combines TRBV7-2 with TRBJ2-3; either TRBD1 or TRBD2 may supply D (5 bases each). The CDR3 contains 14 residues. Trimming left V 0 bases short and J 7 bases short, with 11 bases between. Germline values: CDR1 SGHTA, CDR2 FQGNSA.

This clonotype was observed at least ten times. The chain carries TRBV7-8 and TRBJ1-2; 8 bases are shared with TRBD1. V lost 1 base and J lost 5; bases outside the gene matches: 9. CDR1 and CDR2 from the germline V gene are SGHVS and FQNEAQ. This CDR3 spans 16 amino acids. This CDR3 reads CASSLVRQGFMYGYTF. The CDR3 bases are TGTGCCAGCAGCTTAGTTCGACAGGGGTTTATGTATGGCTACACCTTC.